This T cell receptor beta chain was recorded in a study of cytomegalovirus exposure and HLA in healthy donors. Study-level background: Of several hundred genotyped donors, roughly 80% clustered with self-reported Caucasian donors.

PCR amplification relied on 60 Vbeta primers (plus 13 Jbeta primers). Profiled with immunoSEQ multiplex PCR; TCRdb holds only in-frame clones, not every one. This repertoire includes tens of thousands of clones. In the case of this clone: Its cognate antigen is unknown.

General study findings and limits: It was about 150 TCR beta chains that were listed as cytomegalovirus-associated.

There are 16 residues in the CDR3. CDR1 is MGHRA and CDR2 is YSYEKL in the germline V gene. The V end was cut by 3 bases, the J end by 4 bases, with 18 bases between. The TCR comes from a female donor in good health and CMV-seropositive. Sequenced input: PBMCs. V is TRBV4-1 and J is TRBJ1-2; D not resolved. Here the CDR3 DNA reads TGCGCCAGCAGCCAGCTGCCAGGTACAGTCACCTATGGCTACACCTTC. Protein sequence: CASSQLPGTVTYGYTF.